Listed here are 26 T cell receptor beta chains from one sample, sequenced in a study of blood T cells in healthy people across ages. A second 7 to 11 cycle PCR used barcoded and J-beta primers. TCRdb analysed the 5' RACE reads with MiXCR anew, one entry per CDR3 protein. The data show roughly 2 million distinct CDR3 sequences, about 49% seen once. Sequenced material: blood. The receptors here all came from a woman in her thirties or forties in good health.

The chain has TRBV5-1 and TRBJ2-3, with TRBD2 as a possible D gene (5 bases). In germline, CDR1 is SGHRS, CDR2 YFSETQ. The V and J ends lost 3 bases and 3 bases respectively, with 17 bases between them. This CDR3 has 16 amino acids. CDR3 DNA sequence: TGCGCCAGCAGCTCCAGGCGGGCGGGTGCTACAGATACGCAGTATTTT. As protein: CASSSRRAGATDTQYF.

Here the CDR3 reads CASSEGQRYNEQYF. The CDR3 region has the DNA TGTGCCAGCAGTGAAGGACAGAGGTACAATGAGCAGTACTTC. The chain has TRBV6-1 and TRBJ2-7; D is possibly TRBD1 (5 bases). The CDR3 has 14 residues. The germline V gene has CDR1 MNHNS and CDR2 SASEGT. Trimming took 1 base from V and 7 from J, leaving 14 bases between them.

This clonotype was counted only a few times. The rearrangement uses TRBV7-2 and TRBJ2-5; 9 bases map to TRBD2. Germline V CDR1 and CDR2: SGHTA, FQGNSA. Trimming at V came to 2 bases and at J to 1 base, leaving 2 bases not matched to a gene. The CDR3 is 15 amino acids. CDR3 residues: CASSLRRGGQETQYF. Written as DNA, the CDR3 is TGTGCCAGCAGCTTAAGGCGGGGGGGCCAAGAGACCCAGTACTTC. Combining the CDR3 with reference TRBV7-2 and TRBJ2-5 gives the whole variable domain GAGVSQSPSNKVTEKGKDVELRCDPISGHTALYWYRQSLGQGLEFLIYFQGNSAPDKSGLPSDRFSAERTGGSVSTLTIQRTQQEDSAVYLCASSLRRGGQETQYFGPGTRLLVL.

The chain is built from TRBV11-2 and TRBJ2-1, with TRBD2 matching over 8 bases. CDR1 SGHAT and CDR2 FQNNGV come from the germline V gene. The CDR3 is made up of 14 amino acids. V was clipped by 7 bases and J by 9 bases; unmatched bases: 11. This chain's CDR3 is CASTGTRRMSEQFF. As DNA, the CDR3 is TGTGCCAGCACTGGGACTAGGAGGATGAGTGAGCAGTTCTTC.

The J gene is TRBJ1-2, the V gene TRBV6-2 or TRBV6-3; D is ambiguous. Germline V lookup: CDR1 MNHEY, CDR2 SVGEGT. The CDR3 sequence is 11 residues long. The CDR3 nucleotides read TGTGCGGGAGGATCAGGCTATGGCTACACCTTC. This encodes CAGGSGYGYTF.

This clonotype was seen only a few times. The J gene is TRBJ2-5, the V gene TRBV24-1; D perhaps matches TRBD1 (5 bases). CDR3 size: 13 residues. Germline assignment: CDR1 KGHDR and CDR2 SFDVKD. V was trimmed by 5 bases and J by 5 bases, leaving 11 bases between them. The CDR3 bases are TGTGCCACCAGTGGGGCAGGGTCGGAGACCCAGTACTTC. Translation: CATSGAGSETQYF.

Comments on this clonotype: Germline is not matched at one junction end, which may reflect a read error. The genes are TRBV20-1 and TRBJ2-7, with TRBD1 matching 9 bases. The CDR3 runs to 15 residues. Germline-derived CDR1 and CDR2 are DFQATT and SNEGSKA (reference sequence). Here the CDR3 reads CSAKPGQGFMDEQYF. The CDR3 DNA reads TGTAGTGCTAAACCGGGACAGGGTTTTATGGACGAGCAGTACTTC.

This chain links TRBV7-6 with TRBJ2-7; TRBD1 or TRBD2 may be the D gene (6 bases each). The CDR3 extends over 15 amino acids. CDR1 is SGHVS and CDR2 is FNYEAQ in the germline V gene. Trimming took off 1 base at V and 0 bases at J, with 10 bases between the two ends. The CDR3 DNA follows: TGTGCCAGCAGCTTAGATGGGGGGCCCTCCTACGAGCAGTACTTC. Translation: CASSLDGGPSYEQYF. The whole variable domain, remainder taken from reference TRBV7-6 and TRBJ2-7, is GAGVSQSPRYKVTKRGQDVALRCDPISGHVSLYWYRQALGQGPEFLTYFNYEAQQDKSGLPNDRFSAERPEGSISTLTIQRTEQRDSAMYRCASSLDGGPSYEQYFGPGTRLTVT.

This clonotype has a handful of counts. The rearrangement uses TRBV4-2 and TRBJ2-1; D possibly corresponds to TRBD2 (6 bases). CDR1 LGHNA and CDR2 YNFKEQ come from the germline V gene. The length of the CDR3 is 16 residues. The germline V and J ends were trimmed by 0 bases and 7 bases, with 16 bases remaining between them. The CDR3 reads CASSQDGGALGNEQFF. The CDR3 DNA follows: TGTGCCAGCAGCCAAGATGGAGGGGCTCTGGGGAATGAGCAGTTCTTC.

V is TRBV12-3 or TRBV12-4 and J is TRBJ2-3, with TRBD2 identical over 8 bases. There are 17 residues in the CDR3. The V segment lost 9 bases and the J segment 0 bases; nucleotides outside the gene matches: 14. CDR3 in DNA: TGTGCCAGTGACGTCCCGCGGCGGGGGGCTAGCACAGATACGCAGTATTTT. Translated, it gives CASDVPRRGASTDTQYF.

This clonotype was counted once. The CDR3, as DNA: TGCGCCAGCAGCTTGGTGGGGGGGGTGACAAGAAACAATGAGCAGTTCTTC. Amino acids: CASSLVGGVTRNNEQFF. V usage is TRBV5-1 and J usage is TRBJ2-1; 7 bases line up with TRBD2. The CDR3 spans 17 residues. Germline V gives CDR1 SGHRS, CDR2 YFSETQ. V lost 0 bases and J lost 5; bases outside the gene matches: 11.

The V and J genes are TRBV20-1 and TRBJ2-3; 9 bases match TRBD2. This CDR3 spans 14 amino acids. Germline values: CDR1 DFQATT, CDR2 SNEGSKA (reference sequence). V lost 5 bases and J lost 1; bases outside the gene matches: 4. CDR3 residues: CSAAPSGGTDTQYF. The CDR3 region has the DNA TGCAGTGCTGCACCTAGCGGGGGCACAGATACGCAGTATTTT.

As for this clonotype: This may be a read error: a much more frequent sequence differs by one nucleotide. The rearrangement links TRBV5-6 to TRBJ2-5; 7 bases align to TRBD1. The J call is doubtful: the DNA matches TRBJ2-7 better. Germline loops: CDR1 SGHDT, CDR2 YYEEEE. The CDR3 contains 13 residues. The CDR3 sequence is CASNWGQTYEQYF. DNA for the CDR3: TGTGCCAGCAACTGGGGACAGACCTACGAGCAGTACTTC.

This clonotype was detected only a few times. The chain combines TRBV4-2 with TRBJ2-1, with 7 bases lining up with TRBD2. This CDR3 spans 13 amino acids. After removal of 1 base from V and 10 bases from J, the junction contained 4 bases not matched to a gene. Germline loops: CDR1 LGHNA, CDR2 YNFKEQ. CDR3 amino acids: CASSQARREEQFF. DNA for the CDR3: TGTGCCAGCAGCCAAGCTAGGCGGGAGGAGCAGTTCTTC.

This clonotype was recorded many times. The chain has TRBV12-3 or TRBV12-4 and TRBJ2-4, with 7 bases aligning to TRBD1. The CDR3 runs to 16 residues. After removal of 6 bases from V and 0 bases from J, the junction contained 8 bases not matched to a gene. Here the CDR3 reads CASSVGGGLAKNIQYF. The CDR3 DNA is TGTGCCAGCAGCGTAGGGGGCGGTTTAGCCAAAAACATTCAGTACTTC.

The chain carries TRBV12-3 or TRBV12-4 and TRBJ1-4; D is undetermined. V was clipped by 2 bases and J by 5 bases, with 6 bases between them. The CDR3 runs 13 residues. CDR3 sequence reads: CASSLTPNEKLFF. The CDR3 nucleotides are TGTGCCAGCAGTTTAACCCCAAATGAAAAACTGTTTTTT.

As DNA, the CDR3 is TGTGCCACCGAGGGGGGGTCTAACTATGGCTACACCTTC. This encodes CATEGGSNYGYTF. V usage is TRBV28 and J usage is TRBJ1-2; maybe TRBD1 (6 bases). The ends were cut back, 10 bases at V and 0 bases at J, with 12 bases in the middle. The CDR3 spans 13 residues. Germline V CDR1 and CDR2: MDHEN, SYDVKM.

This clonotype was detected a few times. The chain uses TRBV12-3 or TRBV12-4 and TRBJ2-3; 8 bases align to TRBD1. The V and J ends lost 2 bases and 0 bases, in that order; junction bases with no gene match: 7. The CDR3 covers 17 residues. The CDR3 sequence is CASSLPRQGPSTDTQYF. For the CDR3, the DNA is TGTGCCAGCAGTTTACCTAGACAGGGGCCTAGCACAGATACGCAGTATTTT.

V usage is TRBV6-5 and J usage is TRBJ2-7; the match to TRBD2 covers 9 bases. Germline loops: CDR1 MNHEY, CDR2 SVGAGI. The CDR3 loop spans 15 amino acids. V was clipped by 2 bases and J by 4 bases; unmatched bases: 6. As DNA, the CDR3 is TGTGCCAGCAGTTACGGCGGCGGGGGGGGGTACGAGCAGTACTTC. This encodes CASSYGGGGGYEQYF.

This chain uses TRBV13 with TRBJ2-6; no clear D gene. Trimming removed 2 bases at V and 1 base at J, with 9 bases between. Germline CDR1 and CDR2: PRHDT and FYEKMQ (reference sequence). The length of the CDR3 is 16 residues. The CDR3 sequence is CASSLYSQSGANVLTF. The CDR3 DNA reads TGTGCCAGCAGCTTATATTCCCAATCTGGGGCCAACGTCCTGACTTTC.

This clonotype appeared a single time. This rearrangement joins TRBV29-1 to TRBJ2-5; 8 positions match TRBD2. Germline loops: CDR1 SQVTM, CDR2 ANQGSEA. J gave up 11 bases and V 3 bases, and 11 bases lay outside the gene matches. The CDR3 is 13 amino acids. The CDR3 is CSVDAGGDNEQYF. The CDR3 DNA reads TGCAGCGTTGACGCGGGGGGAGACAATGAGCAGTACTTC.

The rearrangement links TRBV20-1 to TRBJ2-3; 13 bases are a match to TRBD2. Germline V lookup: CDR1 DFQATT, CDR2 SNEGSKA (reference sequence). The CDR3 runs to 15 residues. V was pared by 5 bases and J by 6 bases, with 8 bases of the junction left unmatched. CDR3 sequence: CSAGGLAGVVDTQYF. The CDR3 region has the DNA TGCAGTGCTGGCGGACTAGCGGGAGTGGTGGATACGCAGTATTTT.

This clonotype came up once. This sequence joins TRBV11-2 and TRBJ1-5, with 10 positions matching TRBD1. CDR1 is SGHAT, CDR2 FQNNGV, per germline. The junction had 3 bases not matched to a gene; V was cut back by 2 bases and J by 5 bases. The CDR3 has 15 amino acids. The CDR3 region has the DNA TGTGCCAGCAGCTTAACCGGGACAGGGGATCAGCCCCAGCATTTT. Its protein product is CASSLTGTGDQPQHF. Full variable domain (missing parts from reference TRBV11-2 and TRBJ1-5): EAGVAQSPRYKIIEKRQSVAFWCNPISGHATLYWYQQILGQGPKLLIQFQNNGVVDDSQLPKDRFSAERLKGVDSTLKIQPAKLEDSAVYLCASSLTGTGDQPQHFGDGTRLSIL.

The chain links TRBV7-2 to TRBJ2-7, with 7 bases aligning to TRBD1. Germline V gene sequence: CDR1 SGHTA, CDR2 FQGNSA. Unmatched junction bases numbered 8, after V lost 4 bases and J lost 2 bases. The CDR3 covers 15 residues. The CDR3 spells CASSSLGQPPYEQYF. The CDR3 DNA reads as TGTGCCAGCAGCTCACTGGGACAGCCCCCCTACGAGCAGTACTTC.

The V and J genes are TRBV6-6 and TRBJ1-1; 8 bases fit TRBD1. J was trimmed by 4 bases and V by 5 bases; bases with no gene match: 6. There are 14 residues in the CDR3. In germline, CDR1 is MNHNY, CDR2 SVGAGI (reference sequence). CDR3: CASSPGGRSTEAFF. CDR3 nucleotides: TGTGCCAGCAGTCCAGGGGGCAGGAGCACTGAAGCTTTCTTT.

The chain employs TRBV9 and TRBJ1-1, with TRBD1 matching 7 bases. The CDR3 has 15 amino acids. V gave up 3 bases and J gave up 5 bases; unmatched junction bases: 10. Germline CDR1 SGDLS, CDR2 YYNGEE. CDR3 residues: CASSEGGTVKTEAFF. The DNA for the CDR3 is TGTGCCAGCAGCGAGGGGGGGACAGTTAAAACTGAAGCTTTCTTT.